This T cell receptor (beta chain) comes out of a study of CD8 T cells in Susac syndrome. This clonotype was recorded a few times. The junction and the germline gene differ at one end; a read error may be behind it. Germline V gene data show CDR1 as GTSNPN and CDR2 as SVGIG (reference sequence). The CDR3 runs to 14 residues. RNA was extracted with the RNeasy kit, and a quantity of about 0.45 to 1 ug was reverse transcribed using random hexamers. TCRdb independently ran MiXCR on the immunoSEQ multiplex PCR reads; one entry per CDR3 protein. The sample holds 150,000 to 200,000 distinct CDR3 sequences, 91% seen once. Negative isolation was used for CD8+ and CD4+ T cells and FACS enrichment for TEMRA cells.

The rearrangement uses TRBV30 and TRBJ2-7; TRBD1 matches 9 bases. This receptor was identified in a human donor with Susac syndrome. What was sequenced was CD4+ T cells from PBMCs. The DNA for the CDR3 is TGTGCCTGGAAAACCGGGACAGGGCCCTATGAGCAGTACTTC. Translating it yields CAWKTGTGPYEQYF.